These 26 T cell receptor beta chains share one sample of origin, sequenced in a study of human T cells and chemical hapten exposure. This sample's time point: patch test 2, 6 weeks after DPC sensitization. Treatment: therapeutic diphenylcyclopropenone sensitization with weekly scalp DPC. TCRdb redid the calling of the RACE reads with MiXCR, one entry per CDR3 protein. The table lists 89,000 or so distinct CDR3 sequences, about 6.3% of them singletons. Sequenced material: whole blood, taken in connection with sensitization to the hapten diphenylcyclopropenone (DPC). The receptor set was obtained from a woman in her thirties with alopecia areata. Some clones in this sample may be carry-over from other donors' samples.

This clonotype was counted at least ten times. CDR3 bases: TGCGCCAGCAGCCCGGGACAGGGCCTTTACAATGAGCAGTTCTTC. It yields the protein CASSPGQGLYNEQFF. The gene calls are TRBV5-1 and TRBJ2-1; 9 bases align to TRBD1. The CDR3 totals 15 residues. CDR1 is SGHRS and CDR2 is YFSETQ in the germline V gene. V lost 4 bases to trimming and J lost 4 bases; unmatched junction nucleotides: 6.

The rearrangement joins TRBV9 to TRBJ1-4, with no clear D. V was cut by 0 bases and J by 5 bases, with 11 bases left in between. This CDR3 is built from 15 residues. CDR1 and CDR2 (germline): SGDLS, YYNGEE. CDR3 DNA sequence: TGTGCCAGCAGCGTAGAGTCCCGGCCCAATGAAAAACTGTTTTTT. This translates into CASSVESRPNEKLFF.

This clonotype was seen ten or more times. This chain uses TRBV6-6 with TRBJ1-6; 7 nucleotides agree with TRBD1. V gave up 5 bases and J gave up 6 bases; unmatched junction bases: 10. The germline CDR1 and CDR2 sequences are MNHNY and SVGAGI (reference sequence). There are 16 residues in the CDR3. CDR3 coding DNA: TGTGCCAGCAGTGCCCCACCGGGACAGCTTAATTCACCCCTCCACTTT. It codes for CASSAPPGQLNSPLHF.

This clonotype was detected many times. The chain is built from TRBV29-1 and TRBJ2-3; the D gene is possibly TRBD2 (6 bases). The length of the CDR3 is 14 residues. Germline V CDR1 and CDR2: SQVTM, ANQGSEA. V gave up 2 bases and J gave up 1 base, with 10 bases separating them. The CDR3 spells CSVERASGTDTQYF. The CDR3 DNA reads TGCAGCGTTGAAAGGGCTAGCGGCACAGATACGCAGTATTTT.

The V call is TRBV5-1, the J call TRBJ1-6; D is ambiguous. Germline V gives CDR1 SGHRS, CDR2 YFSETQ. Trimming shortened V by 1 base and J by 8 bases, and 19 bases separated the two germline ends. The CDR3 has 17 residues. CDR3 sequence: CASSLLSGPGNDSPLHF. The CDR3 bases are TGCGCCAGCAGCTTGTTGAGTGGGCCGGGGAATGATTCACCCCTCCACTTT.

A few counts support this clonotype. For the CDR3, the DNA is TGTGCCAGCAGCTTAGTATCGGCGAACGAGCAGTACTTC. Translated: CASSLVSANEQYF. V is TRBV7-9 and J is TRBJ2-7; D gene uncertain. The V end lost 1 base, the J end lost 5 bases, and 9 bases lay between the germline ends. The CDR3 extends over 13 amino acids. Germline assignment: CDR1 SEHNR and CDR2 FQNEAQ (reference sequence).

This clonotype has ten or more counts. The DNA of the CDR3 is TGTGCCAGCAGTGTCGGGGGTACGAACACCGGGGAGCTGTTTTTT. It translates to CASSVGGTNTGELFF. The chain recombines TRBV2 with TRBJ2-2; TRBD2 is a possible D gene (6 bases). Trimming pared 4 bases from V and 0 bases from J, leaving 9 bases between. The CDR3 consists of 15 residues. The germline V gene has CDR1 SNHLY and CDR2 FYNNEI.

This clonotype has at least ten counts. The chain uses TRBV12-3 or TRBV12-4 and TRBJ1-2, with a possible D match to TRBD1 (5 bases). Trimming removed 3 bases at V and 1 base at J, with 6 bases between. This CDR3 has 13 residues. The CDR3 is CASSLDNNYGYTF. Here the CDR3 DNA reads TGTGCCAGCAGTTTGGACAATAACTATGGCTACACCTTC.

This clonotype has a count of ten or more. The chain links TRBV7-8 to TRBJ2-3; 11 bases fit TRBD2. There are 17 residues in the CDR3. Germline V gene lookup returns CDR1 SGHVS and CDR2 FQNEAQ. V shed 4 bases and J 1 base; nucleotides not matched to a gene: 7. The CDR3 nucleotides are TGTGCCAGCAGCTCTTATAGACTAGCGGGACGCACAGATACGCAGTATTTT. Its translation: CASSSYRLAGRTDTQYF.

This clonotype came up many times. CDR3 nucleotide sequence: TGCGCCAGCAGCTTGGACCCTAATGAAAAACTGTTTTTT. Amino acid sequence: CASSLDPNEKLFF. The chain carries TRBV5-1 and TRBJ1-4; D unclear. The ends were cut back, 0 bases at V and 3 bases at J, with 3 bases in the middle. Germline CDR1 SGHRS, CDR2 YFSETQ. The CDR3 is made up of 13 amino acids.

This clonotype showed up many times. The CDR3 bases are TGTGCCAGCAGCCCAACACAGGGGAAATCCTACAATGAGCAGTTCTTC. Amino acid sequence: CASSPTQGKSYNEQFF. The chain is built from TRBV7-9 and TRBJ2-1; TRBD1 aligns across 7 bases. The CDR3 is made up of 16 amino acids. Losses at the gene ends were 5 bases for V and 1 base for J; bases not matched to a gene: 8. In germline, CDR1 is SEHNR, CDR2 FQNEAQ (reference sequence). Together with reference TRBV7-9 and TRBJ2-1, the CDR3 gives the full variable domain: DTGVSQNPRHKITKRGQNVTFRCDPISEHNRLYWYRQTLGQGPEFLTYFQNEAQLEKSRLLSDRFSAERPKGSFSTLEIQRTEQGDSAMYLCASSPTQGKSYNEQFFGPGTRLTVL.

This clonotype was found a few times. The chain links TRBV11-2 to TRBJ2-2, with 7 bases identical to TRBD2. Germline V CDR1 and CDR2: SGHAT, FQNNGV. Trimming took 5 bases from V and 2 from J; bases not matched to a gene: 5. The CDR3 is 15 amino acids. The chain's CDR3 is CASSGLAANTGELFF. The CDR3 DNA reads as TGTGCCAGCAGCGGCCTAGCGGCCAACACCGGGGAGCTGTTTTTT.

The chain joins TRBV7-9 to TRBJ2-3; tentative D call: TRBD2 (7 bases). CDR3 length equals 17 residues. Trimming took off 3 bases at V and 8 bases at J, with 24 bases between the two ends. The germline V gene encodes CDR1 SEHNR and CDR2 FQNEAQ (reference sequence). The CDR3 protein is CASSLPPRGGGRVTQYF. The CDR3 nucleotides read TGTGCCAGCAGCTTGCCCCCTAGAGGCGGGGGCCGGGTTACGCAGTATTTT.

The CDR3 region is CASSRGHLYGYTF. The CDR3 DNA is TGTGCCAGCAGTCGGGGACACCTCTATGGCTACACCTTC. The V and J genes are TRBV27 and TRBJ1-2; TRBD1 might be the D (6 bases). The CDR3 covers 13 residues. The V gene's germline CDR1 is MNHEY and CDR2 SMNVEV (reference sequence). V was shortened by 5 bases and J by 4 bases, with 11 bases between the two germline ends.

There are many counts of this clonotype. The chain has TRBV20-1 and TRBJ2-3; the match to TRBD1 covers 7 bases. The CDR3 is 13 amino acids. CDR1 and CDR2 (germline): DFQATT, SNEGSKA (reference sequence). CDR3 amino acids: CRIRDSGTDTQYF. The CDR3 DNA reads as TGCAGGATCCGGGACAGCGGCACAGATACGCAGTATTTT.

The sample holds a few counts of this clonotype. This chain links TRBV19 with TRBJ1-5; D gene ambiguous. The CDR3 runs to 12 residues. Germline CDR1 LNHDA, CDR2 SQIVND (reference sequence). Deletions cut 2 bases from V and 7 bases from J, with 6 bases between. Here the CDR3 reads CASSIRGQPQHF. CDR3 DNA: TGTGCCAGTAGTATACGGGGACAGCCCCAGCATTTT.

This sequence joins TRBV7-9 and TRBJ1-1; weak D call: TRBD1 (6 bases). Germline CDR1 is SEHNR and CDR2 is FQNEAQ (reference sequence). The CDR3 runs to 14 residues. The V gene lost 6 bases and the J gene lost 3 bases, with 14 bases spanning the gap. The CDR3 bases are TGTGCCAGCAGGTTGAACAGGGCTCACACTGAAGCTTTCTTT. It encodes CASRLNRAHTEAFF. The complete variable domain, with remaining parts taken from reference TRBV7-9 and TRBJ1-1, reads DTGVSQNPRHKITKRGQNVTFRCDPISEHNRLYWYRQTLGQGPEFLTYFQNEAQLEKSRLLSDRFSAERPKGSFSTLEIQRTEQGDSAMYLCASRLNRAHTEAFFGQGTRLTVV.

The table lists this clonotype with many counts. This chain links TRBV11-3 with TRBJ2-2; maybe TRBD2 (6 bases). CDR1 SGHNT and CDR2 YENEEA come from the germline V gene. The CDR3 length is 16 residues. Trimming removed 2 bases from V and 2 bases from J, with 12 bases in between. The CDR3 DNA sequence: TGTGCCAGCAGCTTATCTGCAGGGACTAACACCGGGGAGCTGTTTTTT. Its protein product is CASSLSAGTNTGELFF. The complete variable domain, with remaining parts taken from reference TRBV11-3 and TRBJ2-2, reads EAGVVQSPRYKIIEKKQPVAFWCNPISGHNTLYWYLQNLGQGPELLIRYENEEAVDDSQLPKDRFSAERLKGVDSTLKIQPAELGDSAVYLCASSLSAGTNTGELFFGEGSRLTVL.

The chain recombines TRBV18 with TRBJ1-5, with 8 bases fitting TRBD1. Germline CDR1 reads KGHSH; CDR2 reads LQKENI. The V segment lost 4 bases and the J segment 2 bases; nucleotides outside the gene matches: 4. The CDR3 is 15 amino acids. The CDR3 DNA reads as TGTGCCAGCTCACAGAAGACAGGGGGCAATCAGCCCCAGCATTTT. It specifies CASSQKTGGNQPQHF.

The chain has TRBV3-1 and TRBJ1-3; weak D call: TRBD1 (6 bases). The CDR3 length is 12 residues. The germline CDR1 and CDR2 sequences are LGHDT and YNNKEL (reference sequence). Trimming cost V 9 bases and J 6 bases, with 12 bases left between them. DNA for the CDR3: TGTGCCAGTGCAGGGGAAGCAAACACCATATATTTT. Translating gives CASAGEANTIYF.

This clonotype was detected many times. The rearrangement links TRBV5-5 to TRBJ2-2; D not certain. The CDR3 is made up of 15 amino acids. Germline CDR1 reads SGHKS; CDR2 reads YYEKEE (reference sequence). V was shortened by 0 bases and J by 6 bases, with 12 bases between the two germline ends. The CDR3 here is CASSLGPSEAGELFF. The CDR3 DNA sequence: TGTGCCAGCAGCTTGGGCCCCTCCGAGGCCGGGGAGCTGTTTTTT. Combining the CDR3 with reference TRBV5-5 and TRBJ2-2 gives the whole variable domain DAGVTQSPTHLIKTRGQQVTLRCSPISGHKSVSWYQQVLGQGPQFIFQYYEKEERGRGNFPDRFSARQFPNYSSELNVNALLLGDSALYLCASSLGPSEAGELFFGEGSRLTVL.

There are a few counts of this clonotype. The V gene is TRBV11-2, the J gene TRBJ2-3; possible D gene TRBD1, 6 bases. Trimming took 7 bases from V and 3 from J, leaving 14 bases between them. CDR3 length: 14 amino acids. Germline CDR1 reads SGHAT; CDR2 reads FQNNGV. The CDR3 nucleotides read TGTGCCAGCACCAATTCAGGGGAGACAGATACGCAGTATTTT. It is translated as CASTNSGETDTQYF.

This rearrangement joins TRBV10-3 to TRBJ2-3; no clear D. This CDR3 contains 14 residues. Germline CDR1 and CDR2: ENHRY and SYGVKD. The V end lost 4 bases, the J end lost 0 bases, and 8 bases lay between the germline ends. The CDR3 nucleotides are TGTGCCATCAGTGTGACGAAGAGCACAGATACGCAGTATTTT. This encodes CAISVTKSTDTQYF.

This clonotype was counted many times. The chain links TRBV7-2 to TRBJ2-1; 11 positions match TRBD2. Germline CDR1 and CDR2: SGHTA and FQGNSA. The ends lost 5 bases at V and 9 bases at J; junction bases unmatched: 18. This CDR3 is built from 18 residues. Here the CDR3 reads CASSRPSLSGGAFTEQFF. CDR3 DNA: TGTGCCAGCAGCAGACCTTCGCTTAGCGGGGGGGCCTTTACTGAGCAGTTCTTC.

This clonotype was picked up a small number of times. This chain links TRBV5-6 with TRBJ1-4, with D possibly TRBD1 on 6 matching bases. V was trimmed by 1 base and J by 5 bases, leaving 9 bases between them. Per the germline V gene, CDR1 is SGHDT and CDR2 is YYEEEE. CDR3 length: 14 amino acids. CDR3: CASSLFQGNEKLFF. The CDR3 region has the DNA TGTGCCAGCAGCTTGTTTCAGGGGAATGAAAAACTGTTTTTT.

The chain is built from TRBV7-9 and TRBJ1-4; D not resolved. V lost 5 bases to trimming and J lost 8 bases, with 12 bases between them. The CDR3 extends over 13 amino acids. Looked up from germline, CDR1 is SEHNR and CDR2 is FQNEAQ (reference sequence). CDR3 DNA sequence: TGTGCCAGCAGCCAGTACGGGGTCGAAAAACTGTTTTTT. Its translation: CASSQYGVEKLFF.